These 31 T cell receptor beta chains were all obtained from the same sample, sequenced in a study of cytomegalovirus exposure and HLA in healthy donors. Primers included in the PCR were 60 Vbeta and 13 Jbeta primers. Data came from immunoSEQ multiplex PCR; TCRdb stores just in-frame clones and leaves some out. The data show approximately 150,000 clones, just under 85% seen once. The sequenced material came from PBMCs. All receptors come from a middle-aged woman in good health and CMV-seronegative.

This chain joins TRBV7-3 and TRBJ2-1; TRBD2 matches at 7 bases. V shed 5 bases and J 2 bases; nucleotides not matched to a gene: 6. Germline V CDR1 and CDR2: SGHTA, FQGTGA. The CDR3 spans 15 residues. The CDR3 sequence is CASSTAGTTYNEQFF. The CDR3 region has the DNA TGTGCCAGCAGCACAGCGGGAACAACCTACAATGAGCAGTTCTTC.

This clone was seen a few times. This chain links TRBV28 with TRBJ2-2, with a weak D call TRBD1 (6 bases). CDR3 length: 13 amino acids. Germline V CDR1 and CDR2: MDHEN, SYDVKM. Trimming shortened V by 6 bases and J by 7 bases, and 12 bases separated the two germline ends. CDR3 protein: CASRTQGNGELFF. The CDR3 bases are TGTGCCAGCAGGACTCAGGGGAACGGGGAGCTGTTTTTT.

CDR3 in amino acids: CASSLAGATDTQYF. The CDR3 DNA follows: TGCGCCAGCAGCTTAGCGGGAGCCACAGATACGCAGTATTTT. The chain joins TRBV5-1 to TRBJ2-3; 8 bases match TRBD2. The germline CDR1 and CDR2 sequences are SGHRS and YFSETQ. This CDR3 has 14 amino acids. V lost 2 bases and J lost 2; bases outside the gene matches: 1.

The genes are TRBV27 and TRBJ2-2, with 12 bases lining up with TRBD2. The CDR3 extends over 18 amino acids. V was pared by 5 bases and J by 4 bases, with 11 bases of the junction left unmatched. The germline V gene encodes CDR1 MNHEY and CDR2 SMNVEV (reference sequence). The CDR3 is CASSTSYGLAGSTGELFF. CDR3 sequence (DNA): TGTGCCAGCAGTACATCCTACGGACTAGCGGGATCCACCGGGGAGCTGTTTTTT.

V usage is TRBV9 and J usage is TRBJ2-7; 7 nucleotides line up with TRBD2. CDR3 size: 16 residues. J was trimmed by 2 bases and V by 0 bases; bases with no gene match: 8. The germline V gene encodes CDR1 SGDLS and CDR2 YYNGEE. This CDR3 is CASSVGPSGSTYEQYF. The CDR3 DNA reads TGTGCCAGCAGCGTAGGACCTAGCGGTTCGACCTACGAGCAGTACTTC. The full variable domain, in which reference TRBV9 and TRBJ2-7 provide the parts outside the CDR3, is DSGVTQTPKHLITATGQRVTLRCSPRSGDLSVYWYQQSLDQGLQFLIQYYNGEERAKGNILERFSAQQFPDLHSELNLSSLELGDSALYFCASSVGPSGSTYEQYFGPGTRLTVT.

V and J are TRBV27 and TRBJ1-2, with D possibly being TRBD1 (5 bases). Per germline, CDR1 MNHEY and CDR2 SMNVEV (reference sequence). The CDR3 is made up of 15 amino acids. Trimming shortened V by 0 bases and J by 4 bases, and 12 bases separated the two germline ends. CDR3 residues: CASSLSSLGGYGYTF. The DNA for the CDR3 is TGTGCCAGCAGTTTATCCTCTTTGGGGGGCTATGGCTACACCTTC.

The chain employs TRBV2 and TRBJ1-1, with 7 bases lining up with TRBD1. Germline assignment: CDR1 SNHLY and CDR2 FYNNEI. The J segment lost 4 bases and the V segment lost 6 bases, leaving 8 bases of the junction unmatched. The CDR3 runs 14 residues. The CDR3 DNA reads TGTGCCAGCAGAGTCTTTGAGGGGGCCACTGAAGCTTTCTTT. This sequence encodes CASRVFEGATEAFF.

This clone is a singleton in its sample. CDR3 region: CASSLGYPFANYGYTF. CDR3 coding DNA: TGTGCCAGCAGCTTGGGGTACCCTTTCGCGAACTATGGCTACACCTTC. The rearrangement joins TRBV5-6 to TRBJ1-2; D uncertain. This CDR3 contains 16 residues. Looked up from germline, CDR1 is SGHDT and CDR2 is YYEEEE. V gave up 0 bases and J gave up 2 bases, with 14 bases separating them.

The chain links TRBV11-1 to TRBJ2-1; 7 bases are a match to TRBD2. Germline trimming cut 1 base from V and 4 bases from J; bases unmatched to any gene: 13. This CDR3 region has 18 residues. The V gene's germline CDR1 is SGHAT and CDR2 FQDESV (reference sequence). The CDR3 nucleotides read TGTGCCAGCAGCTTAGAGCCCGGGACTATGATTACATACAATGAGCAGTTCTTC. Protein sequence: CASSLEPGTMITYNEQFF.

This chain links TRBV2 with TRBJ1-5; 7 positions agree with TRBD1. The germline V gene has CDR1 SNHLY and CDR2 FYNNEI. The CDR3 loop spans 13 amino acids. With V trimmed by 6 bases and J by 2 bases, 1 base remained unmatched. The DNA of the CDR3 is TGTGCCAGCAGGGACAGGCGCAATCAGCCCCAGCATTTT. This sequence encodes CASRDRRNQPQHF.

The chain is built from TRBV10-3 and TRBJ2-1, with 7 bases fitting TRBD2. The CDR3 is made up of 16 amino acids. Per germline, CDR1 ENHRY and CDR2 SYGVKD. Trimming cost V 1 base and J 0 bases; bases outside gene matches: 3. The CDR3 spells CAISELAGISYNEQFF. The CDR3 nucleotides read TGTGCCATCAGTGAGTTAGCGGGCATCTCCTACAATGAGCAGTTCTTC.

The chain links TRBV2 to TRBJ2-5, with D perhaps matching TRBD1 (8 bases). There are 15 residues in the CDR3. Deletions cut 4 bases from V and 5 bases from J, with 17 bases between. Germline CDR1 and CDR2: SNHLY and FYNNEI. The CDR3 region is CASSVGGDRSETQYF. The DNA of the CDR3 is TGTGCCAGCAGTGTTGGGGGGGACAGGTCTGAGACCCAGTACTTC.

The chain uses TRBV7-2 and TRBJ2-1; 11 bases are shared with TRBD1. The CDR3 extends over 15 amino acids. Trimming took 6 bases from V and 4 from J; bases not matched to a gene: 5. Per germline, CDR1 SGHTA and CDR2 FQGNSA. The CDR3 region is CASSRDRGEYNEQFF. CDR3 nucleotide sequence: TGTGCCAGCAGTCGGGACAGGGGGGAATACAATGAGCAGTTCTTC.

The chain joins TRBV14 to TRBJ2-7, with D hard to call. Per germline, CDR1 SGHDN and CDR2 FVKESK. CDR3 length: 13 residues. V lost 0 bases and J 6 bases, leaving 9 bases between the germline ends. The CDR3 DNA is TGTGCCAGCAGCCAAGATCTTCGGAGCGAGCAGTACTTC. Protein product: CASSQDLRSEQYF. Looking up the rest from reference TRBV14 and TRBJ2-7 gives the full variable domain: EAGVTQFPSHSVIEKGQTVTLRCDPISGHDNLYWYRRVMGKEIKFLLHFVKESKQDESGMPNNRFLAERTGGTYSTLKVQPAELEDSGVYFCASSQDLRSEQYFGPGTRLTVT.

In this sample, this clone turned up a few times. The V call is TRBV7-9, the J call TRBJ2-2, with TRBD1 matching over 11 bases. CDR3 length equals 16 residues. With 4 bases clipped from V and 2 bases from J, the junction kept 3 bases outside the gene matches. CDR1 and CDR2 from the germline V gene are SEHNR and FQNEAQ (reference sequence). CDR3 DNA sequence: TGTGCCAGCAGCTCCCGGACAGGGGGCAACACCGGGGAGCTGTTTTTT. As protein: CASSSRTGGNTGELFF.

This clone was seen a few times. The CDR3 DNA follows: TGCGCCAGCAGCCAAGATTCGGGCAATCAGCCCCAGCATTTT. Its translation is CASSQDSGNQPQHF. This chain connects TRBV4-3 to TRBJ1-5; D unresolved. CDR1 and CDR2 from the germline V gene are LGHNA and YSLEER. Trimming removed 0 bases from V and 2 bases from J, with 5 bases in between. The CDR3 consists of 14 residues.

The rearrangement joins TRBV19 to TRBJ1-1; the D gene is possibly TRBD1 (6 bases). This CDR3 has 14 amino acids. Trimming cost V 8 bases and J 0 bases, with 13 bases left between them. Germline values: CDR1 LNHDA, CDR2 SQIVND (reference sequence). CDR3 amino acids: CASGDTSMNTEAFF. The CDR3 DNA is TGTGCCAGTGGGGACACCTCCATGAACACTGAAGCTTTCTTT.

This sequence joins TRBV4-3 and TRBJ2-7; D is unresolved. This CDR3 contains 15 residues. Germline assignment: CDR1 LGHNA and CDR2 YSLEER. The V end lost 6 bases, the J end lost 4 bases, and 19 bases lay between the germline ends. The CDR3 DNA reads TGCGCCAGCAGTCCTGACTTTCCCCGACTTTACGAGCAGTACTTC. Residues: CASSPDFPRLYEQYF.

DNA for the CDR3: TGTGCCAGCCGGGACACCTCCCTAGGGTCCTACGAGCAGTACTTC. Its translation: CASRDTSLGSYEQYF. The V call is TRBV2, the J call TRBJ2-7; possible D gene TRBD1, 6 bases. Germline loops: CDR1 SNHLY, CDR2 FYNNEI. Trimming left V 8 bases short and J 1 base short, with 18 bases between. CDR3 length equals 15 residues.

The V and J genes are TRBV7-9 and TRBJ2-5; TRBD1 might be the D (5 bases). Germline V CDR1 and CDR2: SEHNR, FQNEAQ (reference sequence). The length of the CDR3 is 14 residues. V dropped 1 base and J dropped 4 bases, with 10 bases sitting between them. The CDR3 DNA follows: TGTGCCAGCAGCTTAGGATGGGGCGTAGAGACCCAGTACTTC. Translation: CASSLGWGVETQYF.

V and J are TRBV9 and TRBJ2-2, with D possibly being TRBD2 (6 bases). Germline assignment: CDR1 SGDLS and CDR2 YYNGEE. V was trimmed by 3 bases and J by 3 bases, leaving 9 bases between them. The CDR3 has 14 residues. CDR3 loop: CASSAGSDTGELFF. The CDR3 bases are TGTGCCAGCAGCGCCGGGAGCGACACCGGGGAGCTGTTTTTT.

V gene TRBV19 combines with J gene TRBJ1-5; 9 bases match TRBD1. The CDR3 is 16 amino acids. Per the germline V gene, CDR1 is LNHDA and CDR2 is SQIVND (reference sequence). V lost 1 base to trimming and J lost 2 bases; unmatched junction nucleotides: 3. CDR3 DNA: TGTGCCAGTAGTATAGTACAGGGGGCAGGCAATCAGCCCCAGCATTTT. Protein sequence: CASSIVQGAGNQPQHF.

The rearrangement joins TRBV4-2 to TRBJ2-2, with 9 bases identical to TRBD2. In germline, CDR1 is LGHNA, CDR2 YNFKEQ. The CDR3 spans 16 residues. V gave up 6 bases and J gave up 2 bases; unmatched junction bases: 7. The DNA of the CDR3 is TGTGCCAGCAGTTCTAGCGGGAAGGTCAACACCGGGGAGCTGTTTTTT. Protein sequence: CASSSSGKVNTGELFF.

The CDR3 reads CASRDIFSGNTIYF. The CDR3 DNA reads as TGTGCCAGCCGGGACATATTCTCTGGAAACACCATATATTTT. The V and J genes are TRBV4-2 and TRBJ1-3; TRBD1 might be the D (6 bases). Germline CDR1 and CDR2: LGHNA and YNFKEQ. The CDR3 extends over 14 amino acids. The V and J ends lost 8 bases and 0 bases respectively, with 11 bases between them.

This clone was observed a handful of times. V is TRBV15 and J is TRBJ2-7; no firm D call. Germline CDR1 LNHNV, CDR2 YYDKDF (reference sequence). V gave up 0 bases and J gave up 5 bases, with 5 bases separating them. The CDR3 length is 12 residues. Here the CDR3 DNA reads TGTGCCACCAGCAGAGATCAGGACGAGCAGTACTTC. Protein sequence: CATSRDQDEQYF.

The chain links TRBV4-3 to TRBJ2-2, with 7 nucleotides matching TRBD1. Trimming cost V 2 bases and J 5 bases; bases outside gene matches: 11. Germline V gene data show CDR1 as LGHNA and CDR2 as YSLEER. The CDR3 sequence is 17 residues long. The CDR3 region is CASSQPGQTWGTGELFF. CDR3 DNA: TGCGCCAGCAGCCAACCGGGACAGACCTGGGGGACCGGGGAGCTGTTTTTT.

The J gene is TRBJ2-3, the V gene TRBV11-2; 8 nucleotides align to TRBD2. J lost 1 base, V lost 1 base, and 7 bases had no gene match. CDR3 length: 17 amino acids. Germline CDR1 is SGHAT and CDR2 is FQNNGV. Here the CDR3 DNA reads TGTGCCAGCAGCTTAGGGGCTGGGACTAGAGGCACAGATACGCAGTATTTT. It codes for CASSLGAGTRGTDTQYF.

The V call is TRBV4-3, the J call TRBJ2-2, with a weak D call TRBD2 (7 bases). The CDR3 has 15 residues. The germline V gene encodes CDR1 LGHNA and CDR2 YSLEER. Between the trimmed V and J ends, which lost 6 bases and 4 bases, there was a span of 15 bases. The CDR3 is CASRVGRGLTGELFF. As DNA, the CDR3 is TGCGCCAGCAGGGTCGGGCGGGGGCTCACCGGGGAGCTGTTTTTT.

In its sample, this clone was seen a few times. V usage is TRBV2 and J usage is TRBJ1-2, with D perhaps matching TRBD1 (5 bases). V lost 11 bases and J lost 2, with 12 bases in between. CDR1 and CDR2 (germline): SNHLY, FYNNEI. The CDR3 has 12 residues. CDR3 DNA sequence: TGTGCCTCCAATCGACAGAACTATGGCTACACCTTC. Amino acids: CASNRQNYGYTF.

This clone occurred a few times. The chain carries TRBV29-1 and TRBJ2-7; D is possibly TRBD2 (5 bases). CDR1 and CDR2 (germline): SQVTM, ANQGSEA. This CDR3 is built from 16 residues. Trimming took off 0 bases at V and 3 bases at J, with 18 bases between the two ends. CDR3 in amino acids: CSVEDAGEGSGYEQYF. CDR3 in DNA: TGCAGCGTTGAAGATGCCGGGGAAGGGTCGGGCTACGAGCAGTACTTC.

J is TRBJ2-7 and V is TRBV6-6, with 10 bases that match TRBD2. The CDR3 has 14 residues. Germline CDR1 and CDR2: MNHNY and SVGAGI (reference sequence). V dropped 6 bases and J dropped 6; count of bases not matched to a gene: 8. The CDR3 loop reads CASRRGSSGSEQYF. CDR3 nucleotide sequence: TGTGCCAGCAGACGGGGGTCTAGCGGGAGCGAGCAGTACTTC.